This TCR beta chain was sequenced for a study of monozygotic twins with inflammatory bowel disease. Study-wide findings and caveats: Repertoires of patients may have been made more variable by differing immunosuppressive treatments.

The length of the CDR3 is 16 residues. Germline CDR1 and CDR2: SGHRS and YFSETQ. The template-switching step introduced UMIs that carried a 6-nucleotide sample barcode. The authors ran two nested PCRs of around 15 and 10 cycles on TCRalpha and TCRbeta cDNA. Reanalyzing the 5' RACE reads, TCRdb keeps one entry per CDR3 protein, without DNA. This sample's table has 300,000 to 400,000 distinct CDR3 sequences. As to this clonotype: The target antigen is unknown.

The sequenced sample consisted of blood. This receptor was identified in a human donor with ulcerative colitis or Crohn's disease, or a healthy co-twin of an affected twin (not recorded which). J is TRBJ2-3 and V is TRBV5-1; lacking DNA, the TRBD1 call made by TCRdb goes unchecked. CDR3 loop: CASNDPTGSNTDTQYF. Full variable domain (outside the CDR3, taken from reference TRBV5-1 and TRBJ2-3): KAGVTQTPRYLIKTRGQQVTLSCSPISGHRSVSWYQQTPGQGLQFLFEYFSETQRNKGNFPGRFSGRQFSNSRSEMNVSTLELGDSALYLCASNDPTGSNTDTQYFGPGTRLTVL.